The clone carrying this T cell receptor beta chain came up many times. The source of the sample is a study of neurological immune-mediated disorders. CDR1 and CDR2 (germline): SGHTA, FQGTGA. The CDR3 sequence is 13 residues long. Losses at the gene ends were 2 bases for V and 7 bases for J; bases not matched to a gene: 4. One entry per CDR3 protein, called by TCRdb with MiXCR from the 5' RACE reads. The sample contains about 55,000 distinct CDR3 sequences, about 4% of which appear only once. The TCR originated in a man aged 50 to 59 with multiple sclerosis. Sample: PBMCs. The chain joins TRBV7-3 to TRBJ2-7; TRBD1 matches at 8 bases. The CDR3 protein is CASSLQGANEQYF. CDR3 in DNA: TGTGCCAGCAGCTTACAGGGGGCTAATGAGCAGTACTTC.